These T cell receptor beta chains were read from a single sample in a study of T-cell reconstitution after alpha-beta-depleted transplantation in children. TCRdb independently ran MiXCR on the PCR reads; one entry per CDR3 protein. The sample lists about 210,000 distinct CDR3 sequences, approximately 15% occurring once. Sequenced here: PBMCs, mostly from graft donor cells, sampled 360 days after TCRalphabeta/CD19-depleted stem cell transplant. Receptors originate from a male patient between 2 and 15 years old who had a stem cell transplant for acute lymphoblastic leukemia, so the T cells may come from the graft donor. Both conserved end residues are part of each CDR3. D genes are given only for firm matches. Part of the rows lack a size; the others show once, few, many or a class for expanded clones.

D	size	length	V	J	DNA	CDR3
.	once	16	TRBV12-5	TRBJ1-2	TGTGCTAGTGGTTTGGTCGTGGGGCCTGATAACTATGGCTACACCTTC	CASGLVVGPDNYGYTF
.	many	15	TRBV6-1	TRBJ1-3	TGTGCCACCAACAGGGTCGTCTCCGCTGGAAACACCATATATTTT	CATNRVVSAGNTIYF
TRBD2	.	16	TRBV4-3	TRBJ2-1	TGCGCCAGCAGCCATTCCAGCGGGGGGGCCGCCAATGAGCAGTTCTTC	CASSHSSGGAANEQFF
.	many	15	TRBV12-3/TRBV12-4	TRBJ1-1	TGTGCCAGCAGTATACGGTCGGGGGCGGACACTGAAGCTTTCTTT	CASSIRSGADTEAFF
TRBD1	many	16	TRBV7-6	TRBJ1-2	TGTGCCAGCAGCGAGTACACCGGGACAGGGACTTATGGCTACACCTTC	CASSEYTGTGTYGYTF
.	many	14	TRBV12-3/TRBV12-4	TRBJ2-2	TGTGCCAGCAGCCCGACAGGGAACACCGGGGAGCTGTTTTTT	CASSPTGNTGELFF
.	few	16	TRBV15	TRBJ2-5	TGTGCCACCAGCAGAGATATGCAGCCCCTCCAAGAGACCCAGTACTTC	CATSRDMQPLQETQYF
.	few	13	TRBV29-1	TRBJ2-3	TGCAGCGCCTTGACGGTAAGCTCGAGCGCGCAGTATTTT	CSALTVSSSAQYF
.	.	13	TRBV28	TRBJ1-1	TGTGCCAGCAATAGGAAGGGATTCCCTGAAGCTTTCTTT	CASNRKGFPEAFF
.	many	12	TRBV5-1	TRBJ2-3	TGCGCCAGCACCCTAATAGGGGATACGCAGTATTTT	CASTLIGDTQYF
.	few	14	TRBV2	TRBJ2-5	TGTGCCAGCCTCCCCCAGGCCATACAAGAGACCCAGTACTTC	CASLPQAIQETQYF
TRBD2	.	16	TRBV10-3	TRBJ2-3	TGTGCCATCAGCGAGACTAGCGGAATTTTAGCAGATACGCAGTATTTT	CAISETSGILADTQYF
.	once	19	TRBV10-2	TRBJ2-6	TGCGCCAGCAGTGAGTCGGGAACAGATTTACGCTCTGGGGCCAACGTCCTGACTTTC	CASSESGTDLRSGANVLTF
.	.	14	TRBV28	TRBJ2-1	TGTGCCAGCGGTATGTCCCACAGGGCCGATGAGCAGTTCTTC	CASGMSHRADEQFF
TRBD2	.	16	TRBV29-1	TRBJ2-1	TGCAGCGTGGAGGGACTAGCGGGAGGTGGATACAATGAGCAGTTCTTC	CSVEGLAGGGYNEQFF
TRBD1	.	13	TRBV5-3	TRBJ1-2	TGTGCCAGGGGCTTCGGGACAGGGGGTGGCTACACCTTC	CARGFGTGGGYTF
TRBD1	.	17	TRBV19	TRBJ1-5	TGTGCCAGTAGTATAAATCTGAGGACAGGGAGCAATCAGCCCCAGCATTTT	CASSINLRTGSNQPQHF
TRBD2	.	17	TRBV5-1	TRBJ2-2	TGCGCCAGCAGCTTGGATAGCGCGGGGGTATACACCGGGGAGCTGTTTTTT	CASSLDSAGVYTGELFF
.	few	14	TRBV5-1	TRBJ2-7	TGCGCCAGCAGCTTGGCCCCCGATTCCTACGAGCAGTACTTC	CASSLAPDSYEQYF
.	few	12	TRBV12-3/TRBV12-4	TRBJ1-5	TGTGCCAGCAGCCCACAGAACCAGCCCCAGCATTTT	CASSPQNQPQHF
TRBD2	.	16	TRBV4-2	TRBJ2-1	TGTGCCAGCAGCCAAGTTCGGCCTAGCGGGGGCAATGAGCAGTTCTTC	CASSQVRPSGGNEQFF
.	.	15	TRBV18	TRBJ2-7	TGTGCCAGCTCAACACTCCGGACGGCCCTTTACGAGCAGTACTTC	CASSTLRTALYEQYF
.	few	12	TRBV2	TRBJ2-7	TGTGCCAGGGGTTGGACTTACTACGAGCAGTACTTC	CARGWTYYEQYF
.	many	15	TRBV10-3	TRBJ2-3	TGTGCCATCAGTGTTGTGGGGTCGAGGACAGATACGCAGTATTTT	CAISVVGSRTDTQYF
.	few	12	TRBV12-3/TRBV12-4	TRBJ1-2	TGTGCCAGCAGTTCCGGGGGTGGGGGCTACACCTTC	CASSSGGGGYTF
.	many	15	TRBV7-8	TRBJ1-5	TGTGCCAGCAGCTTAGCGTGGGCAGGGAGACAGCCCCAGCATTTT	CASSLAWAGRQPQHF
.	few	20	TRBV15	TRBJ2-1	TGTGCCACCAGACCAGGGGGGGGACAACTTTGGGTAAGCTCCTACAATGAGCAGTTCTTC	CATRPGGGQLWVSSYNEQFF
TRBD2	.	21	TRBV5-1	TRBJ2-4	TGCGCCAGCAGCTGGAGAATACTAGCGGGGGCGATAACCCCAGCCAAAAACATTCAGTACTTC	CASSWRILAGAITPAKNIQYF
.	.	11	TRBV29-1	TRBJ1-2	TGCAGCGTTGGCGGGACCAATGGCTACACCTTC	CSVGGTNGYTF
.	few	14	TRBV12-3/TRBV12-4	TRBJ2-2	TGTGCCAGCAGCCCGGGACTGGGCACCGGGGAGCTGTTTTTT	CASSPGLGTGELFF
.	.	11	TRBV10-3	TRBJ2-5	TGTGCCATCAGTGAGTCTTGGACCCAGTACTTC	CAISESWTQYF
.	.	16	TRBV11-2	TRBJ2-3	TGTGCCAGCAGCTTAACACCGGGGCTGGGTACAGATACGCAGTATTTT	CASSLTPGLGTDTQYF
TRBD2	few	17	TRBV20-1	TRBJ2-1	TGCAGTGCTAGAGAGCCCAGCGGGGGTAGCTCCTACAATGAGCAGTTCTTC	CSAREPSGGSSYNEQFF